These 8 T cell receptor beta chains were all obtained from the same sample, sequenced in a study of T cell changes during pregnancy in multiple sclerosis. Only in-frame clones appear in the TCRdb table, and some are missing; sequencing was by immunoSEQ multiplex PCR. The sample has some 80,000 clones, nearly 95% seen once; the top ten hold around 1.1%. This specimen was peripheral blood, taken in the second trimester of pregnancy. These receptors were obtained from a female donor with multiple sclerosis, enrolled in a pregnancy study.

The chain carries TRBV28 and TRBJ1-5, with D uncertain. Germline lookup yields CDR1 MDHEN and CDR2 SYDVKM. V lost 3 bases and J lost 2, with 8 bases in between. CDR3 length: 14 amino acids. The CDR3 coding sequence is TGTGCCAGCAGTTTGTATACAGGCAATCAGCCCCAGCATTTT. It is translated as CASSLYTGNQPQHF.

The CDR3 bases are TGTGCCAGCAGTGGTTCGAGACTAGCGGGAAAAGATACGCAGTATTTT. Amino acid sequence: CASSGSRLAGKDTQYF. V and J are TRBV6-1 and TRBJ2-3; 11 bases fit TRBD2. V shed 4 bases and J 5 bases; nucleotides not matched to a gene: 8. Germline CDR1 MNHNS, CDR2 SASEGT. The CDR3 has 16 amino acids.

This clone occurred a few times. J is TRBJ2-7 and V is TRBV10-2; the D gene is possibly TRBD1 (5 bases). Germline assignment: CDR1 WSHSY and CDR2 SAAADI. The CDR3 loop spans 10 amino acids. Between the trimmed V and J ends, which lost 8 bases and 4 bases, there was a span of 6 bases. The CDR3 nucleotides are TGCGCCAGCCAGGGTTACGAGCAGTACTTC. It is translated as CASQGYEQYF.

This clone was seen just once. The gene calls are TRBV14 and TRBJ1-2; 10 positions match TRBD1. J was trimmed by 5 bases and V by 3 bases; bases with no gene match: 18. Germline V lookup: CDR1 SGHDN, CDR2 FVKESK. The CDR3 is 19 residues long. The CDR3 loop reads CASSHHKYRDRGSGYGYTF. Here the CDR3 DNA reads TGTGCCAGCAGCCATCATAAATACCGGGACAGGGGATCCGGGTATGGCTACACCTTC.

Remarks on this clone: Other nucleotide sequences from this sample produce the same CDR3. In nucleotides, the CDR3 is TGTGCCAGCAGCCCAGGGACAGCTAGCACAGATACGCAGTATTTT. This encodes CASSPGTASTDTQYF. This rearrangement joins TRBV7-9 to TRBJ2-3; 7 nucleotides match TRBD1. The germline V gene encodes CDR1 SEHNR and CDR2 FQNEAQ (reference sequence). The CDR3 consists of 15 residues. V lost 5 bases, J lost 0 bases, and 5 bases stayed unmatched.

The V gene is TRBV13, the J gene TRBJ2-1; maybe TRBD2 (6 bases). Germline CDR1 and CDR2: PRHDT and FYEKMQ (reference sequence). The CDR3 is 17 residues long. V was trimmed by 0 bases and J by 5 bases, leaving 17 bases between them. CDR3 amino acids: CASSLGGGPLRDNEQFF. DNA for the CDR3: TGTGCCAGCAGCTTAGGAGGAGGGCCACTAAGGGACAATGAGCAGTTCTTC.

This chain's CDR3 is CASASGTVWFEKLFF. The CDR3 coding sequence is TGTGCCAGCGCTTCTGGGACAGTGTGGTTTGAAAAACTGTTTTTT. The chain uses TRBV2 and TRBJ1-4, with TRBD1 matching over 7 bases. The CDR3 is made up of 15 amino acids. J gave up 7 bases and V 8 bases, and 13 bases lay outside the gene matches. Germline CDR1 is SNHLY and CDR2 is FYNNEI. Full variable domain (outside the CDR3, taken from reference TRBV2 and TRBJ1-4): EPEVTQTPSHQVTQMGQEVILRCVPISNHLYFYWYRQILGQKVEFLVSFYNNEISEKSEIFDDQFSVERPDGSNFTLKIRSTKLEDSAMYFCASASGTVWFEKLFFGSGTQLSVL.

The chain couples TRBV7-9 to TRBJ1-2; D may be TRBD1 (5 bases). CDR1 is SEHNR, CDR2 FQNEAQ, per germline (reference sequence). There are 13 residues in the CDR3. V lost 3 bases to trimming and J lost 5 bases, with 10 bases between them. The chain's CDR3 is CASSLGGGYGYTF. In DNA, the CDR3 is TGTGCCAGCAGCTTGGGGGGAGGATATGGCTACACCTTC.